This TCR beta chain was sequenced for a study of cytomegalovirus exposure and HLA in healthy donors. Whole-study findings and limits: Likely technical artifact: a cluster of highly shared sequence variants. The study dropped some indistinguishable V segments, TRBV6-2 and TRBV6-3 among them.

On this clone itself: Its matching antigen is unknown.

PCR used 60 Vbeta primers and 13 Jbeta primers. As handled by the study authors: The count from a later analysis was 60 million to 85 million unique TCR beta chains, about 9.9 million of them shared. Only in-frame clones appear in the TCRdb table, and some are missing; sequencing was by immunoSEQ multiplex PCR. D and trimming come from the DNA, and the V and J calls and clone size come from that table. The sample has 90,000 to 130,000 clones; about 61% are singletons. The V gene's germline CDR1 is SEHNR and CDR2 FQNEAQ (reference sequence). The CDR3 is 16 residues long. J lost 2 bases, V lost 3 bases, and 10 bases had no gene match. These donors, healthy bone marrow donors, were studied.

The gene calls are TRBV7-9 and TRBJ2-7; 7 nucleotides agree with TRBD2. This receptor was identified in a woman younger than 45 in good health and CMV-seronegative. The sample consisted of PBMCs. The CDR3 loop reads CASSFPVAGLTYEQYF. The CDR3 DNA follows: TGTGCCAGCAGCTTTCCGGTAGCGGGCCTCACCTACGAGCAGTACTTC.